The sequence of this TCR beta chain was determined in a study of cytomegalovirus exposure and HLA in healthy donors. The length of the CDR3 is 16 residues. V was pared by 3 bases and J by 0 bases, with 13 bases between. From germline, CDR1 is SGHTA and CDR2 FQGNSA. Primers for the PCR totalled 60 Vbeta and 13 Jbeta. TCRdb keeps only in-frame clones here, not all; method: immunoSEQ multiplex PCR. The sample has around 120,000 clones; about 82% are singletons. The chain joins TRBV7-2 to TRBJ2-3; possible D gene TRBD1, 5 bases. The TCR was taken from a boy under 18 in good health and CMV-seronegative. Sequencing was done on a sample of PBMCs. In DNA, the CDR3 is TGTGCCAGCAGCTTGGGGCTAGGAGCTAGCACAGATACGCAGTATTTT. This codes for CASSLGLGASTDTQYF.